These 27 T cell receptor beta chains share one sample of origin, sequenced in a study of early T cells in non-severe SARS-CoV-2 infection. TCRdb re-called the 5' RACE reads through MiXCR, storing one row per CDR3 protein. The sample shows around 67,000 distinct CDR3 sequences, around 12% of them seen only once. The sample comprised whole blood. All receptors derive from an adult who was a healthcare worker with PCR-confirmed SARS-CoV-2 infection or an uninfected control (not recorded which).

The chain carries TRBV5-1 and TRBJ2-5; D possibly corresponds to TRBD1 (6 bases). Trimming pared 1 base from V and 2 bases from J, leaving 15 bases between. The CDR3 is 16 residues long. Germline lookup yields CDR1 SGHRS and CDR2 YFSETQ. As DNA, the CDR3 is TGCGCCAGCAGCTTGAATCAGGGGACACTACAAGAGACCCAGTACTTC. Its protein product is CASSLNQGTLQETQYF. The full variable domain, its missing parts supplied by reference TRBV5-1 and TRBJ2-5, is KAGVTQTPRYLIKTRGQQVTLSCSPISGHRSVSWYQQTPGQGLQFLFEYFSETQRNKGNFPGRFSGRQFSNSRSEMNVSTLELGDSALYLCASSLNQGTLQETQYFGPGTRLLVL.

Ten or more counts support this clonotype. V is TRBV7-6 and J is TRBJ2-1, with D unresolved. Per germline, CDR1 SGHVS and CDR2 FNYEAQ. The length of the CDR3 is 12 residues. V was trimmed by 1 base and J by 9 bases, leaving 7 bases between them. The CDR3 loop is CASSLVDGEQFF. The CDR3 DNA follows: TGTGCCAGCAGCTTAGTGGACGGTGAGCAGTTCTTC. The complete variable domain, with remaining parts taken from reference TRBV7-6 and TRBJ2-1, reads GAGVSQSPRYKVTKRGQDVALRCDPISGHVSLYWYRQALGQGPEFLTYFNYEAQQDKSGLPNDRFSAERPEGSISTLTIQRTEQRDSAMYRCASSLVDGEQFFGPGTRLTVL.

This clonotype has only a few counts. The chain carries TRBV27 and TRBJ1-1, with D tentatively TRBD1 (5 bases). The V end lost 3 bases, the J end lost 3 bases, and 8 bases lay between the germline ends. The CDR3 sequence is 13 residues long. The germline V gene encodes CDR1 MNHEY and CDR2 SMNVEV (reference sequence). The CDR3: CASSFDRHTEAFF. The CDR3 DNA follows: TGTGCCAGCAGTTTTGACAGACACACTGAAGCTTTCTTT.

The table lists this clonotype with many counts. V and J are TRBV7-9 and TRBJ2-6, with D perhaps TRBD2 (5 bases). This CDR3 has 16 amino acids. Germline V gene data show CDR1 as SEHNR and CDR2 as FQNEAQ (reference sequence). V was shortened by 2 bases and J by 4 bases, with 12 bases between the two germline ends. CDR3 amino acids: CASSLNGVSGANVLTF. The DNA for the CDR3 is TGTGCCAGCAGCTTAAACGGGGTCTCCGGGGCCAACGTCCTGACTTTC.

The chain uses TRBV29-1 and TRBJ2-3; D might be TRBD1 or TRBD2, each matching 5 bases. Germline V gene sequence: CDR1 SQVTM, CDR2 ANQGSEA. The CDR3 sequence is 13 residues long. Trimming shortened V by 4 bases and J by 6 bases, and 14 bases separated the two germline ends. The CDR3 here is CSVGGGAGDTQYF. CDR3 DNA: TGCAGCGTTGGTGGTGGGGCGGGTGATACGCAGTATTTT.

This clonotype has a count of ten or more. CDR3 in DNA: TGTGCCAGCAGTGTAAGCGAAAAACTGTTTTTT. Encoded protein: CASSVSEKLFF. The V and J genes are TRBV25-1 and TRBJ1-4; D gene uncertain. This CDR3 contains 11 residues. With 4 bases removed from V and 8 bases from J, the gap between germline ends came to 5 bases. Germline-derived CDR1 and CDR2 are MGHDK and SYGVNS.

This clonotype showed up just a few times. The rearrangement joins TRBV29-1 to TRBJ2-2, with D possibly matching TRBD1 (5 bases). Per germline, CDR1 SQVTM and CDR2 ANQGSEA. The CDR3 sequence is 14 residues long. V was pared by 5 bases and J by 0 bases, with 10 bases between. Here the CDR3 reads CSVWGRANTGELFF. The DNA of the CDR3 is TGCAGCGTTTGGGGCAGGGCGAACACCGGGGAGCTGTTTTTT.

V is TRBV12-3 or TRBV12-4 and J is TRBJ2-4, with 10 positions matching TRBD1. The J segment lost 0 bases and the V segment lost 7 bases, leaving 6 bases of the junction unmatched. This CDR3 is 16 amino acids long. The CDR3 spells CASTRDRGLAKNIQYF. CDR3 coding DNA: TGTGCCAGCACCCGAGACAGGGGGCTAGCCAAAAACATTCAGTACTTC.

This clonotype was detected ten times or more. The chain uses TRBV12-3 or TRBV12-4 and TRBJ1-1; D is undetermined. Trimming took off 5 bases at V and 2 bases at J, with 6 bases between the two ends. CDR3 length equals 12 residues. This chain's CDR3 is CASSVSNTEAFF. The CDR3 bases are TGTGCCAGCAGTGTATCTAACACTGAAGCTTTCTTT.

The sample holds many counts of this clonotype. This chain links TRBV27 with TRBJ2-7; D is perhaps TRBD1 (6 bases). The CDR3 has 13 residues. CDR1 MNHEY and CDR2 SMNVEV come from the germline V gene (reference sequence). Between the trimmed V and J ends, which lost 7 bases and 7 bases, there was a span of 17 bases. The DNA for the CDR3 is TGTGCCAGCAAGACAGGAAATTTGGAAGAGCAGTACTTC. It encodes CASKTGNLEEQYF.

The table lists this clonotype with many counts. The V call is TRBV14, the J call TRBJ1-3; D remains ambiguous. CDR1 is SGHDN and CDR2 is FVKESK in the germline V gene. Deletions cut 1 base from V and 9 bases from J, with 13 bases between. CDR3 length: 14 residues. The DNA for the CDR3 is TGTGCCAGCAGCCAAGGGACCGCACTCGGCACCATATATTTT. Translation gives CASSQGTALGTIYF.

This clonotype was picked up many times. This sequence joins TRBV20-1 and TRBJ1-1, with D hard to call. Trimming took 4 bases from V and 1 from J, leaving 16 bases between them. The CDR3 totals 15 residues. Per germline, CDR1 DFQATT and CDR2 SNEGSKA (reference sequence). The DNA for the CDR3 is TGCAGTGCTAAAAACCAGCCTGGCGGGAACACTGAAGCTTTCTTT. Its protein product is CSAKNQPGGNTEAFF.

This clonotype was counted ten times or more. The CDR3 reads CSVLSSGSDNEQFF. CDR3 DNA sequence: TGCAGCGTTTTGTCTAGCGGGAGCGACAATGAGCAGTTCTTC. This chain links TRBV29-1 with TRBJ2-1; 10 bases fit TRBD2. CDR1 and CDR2 (germline): SQVTM, ANQGSEA. This CDR3 spans 14 amino acids. V shed 5 bases and J 5 bases; nucleotides not matched to a gene: 6.

This clonotype was detected ten times or more. The V and J genes are TRBV14 and TRBJ2-1, with D maybe TRBD2 (5 bases). Trimming stripped 3 bases from V and 9 bases from J, with 18 bases between. From germline, CDR1 is SGHDN and CDR2 FVKESK. The CDR3 spans 15 residues. The CDR3 here is CASSHLDPNAGEQFF. The CDR3 DNA reads as TGTGCCAGCAGCCACCTGGACCCTAACGCGGGTGAGCAGTTCTTC.

This clonotype has a count of ten or more. J is TRBJ2-7 and V is TRBV7-2, with D tentatively TRBD1 (6 bases). V lost 1 base and J 6 bases, leaving 13 bases between the germline ends. The length of the CDR3 is 14 residues. From germline, CDR1 is SGHTA and CDR2 FQGNSA. This CDR3 is CASSLEDRPREQYF. In nucleotides, the CDR3 is TGTGCCAGCAGCTTAGAAGACAGGCCACGCGAGCAGTACTTC.

This clonotype was seen ten or more times. The V and J genes are TRBV15 and TRBJ1-2; tentative D call: TRBD1 (6 bases). Germline CDR1 reads LNHNV; CDR2 reads YYDKDF (reference sequence). The CDR3 is made up of 15 amino acids. Trimming shortened V by 0 bases and J by 3 bases, and 11 bases separated the two germline ends. In DNA, the CDR3 is TGTGCCACCAGCAGAGATAATTCAGGGGACTATGGCTACACCTTC. Translating gives CATSRDNSGDYGYTF.

The chain recombines TRBV21-1 with TRBJ2-7; no check of the table's D call, TRBD1, against the DNA was made. TRBV21-1 is marked as a pseudogene. The CDR3 extends over 18 amino acids. For the CDR3, the DNA is TGTGCCAGCCCAAGCCCGGGCGCAGGGGCCCCCGATTGGTGTGAGCAGTACTTC. Its translation: CASPSPGAGAPDWCEQYF.

This clonotype was detected ten times or more. This chain connects TRBV7-9 to TRBJ2-1; 10 bases align to TRBD2. Germline V CDR1 and CDR2: SEHNR, FQNEAQ (reference sequence). Trimming cost V 5 bases and J 0 bases; bases outside gene matches: 4. The CDR3 totals 16 residues. In DNA form, the CDR3 reads TGTGCCAGCAGCCCAGGACTAGCGGCCTCCTACAATGAGCAGTTCTTC. It encodes CASSPGLAASYNEQFF.

The chain couples TRBV9 to TRBJ2-5; D not resolved. CDR3 length equals 12 residues. Germline-derived CDR1 and CDR2 are SGDLS and YYNGEE. Trimming stripped 0 bases from V and 0 bases from J, with 0 bases between. The CDR3 region has the DNA TGTGCCAGCAGCGTAGACCAAGAGACCCAGTACTTC. Translation: CASSVDQETQYF.

There are many counts of this clonotype. The chain uses TRBV5-4 and TRBJ2-5, with 12 positions matching TRBD2. The length of the CDR3 is 15 residues. Germline values: CDR1 SGHNT, CDR2 YYREEE (reference sequence). Losses at the gene ends were 4 bases for V and 3 bases for J; bases not matched to a gene: 4. The CDR3 reads CASSKRLAGEETQYF. DNA for the CDR3: TGTGCCAGCAGCAAACGACTAGCGGGAGAAGAGACCCAGTACTTC.

This rearrangement joins TRBV4-2 to TRBJ1-2; D gene uncertain. V was shortened by 0 bases and J by 4 bases, with 9 bases between the two germline ends. Germline CDR1 and CDR2: LGHNA and YNFKEQ. The CDR3 spans 14 residues. The CDR3 nucleotides are TGTGCCAGCAGCCAAGATCCAGGCTTCTATGGCTACACCTTC. Its translation is CASSQDPGFYGYTF.

Many counts were recorded for this clonotype. The chain combines TRBV7-8 with TRBJ1-2; 12 bases map to TRBD1. The CDR3 covers 14 residues. V was clipped by 0 bases and J by 7 bases; unmatched bases: 0. Looked up from germline, CDR1 is SGHVS and CDR2 is FQNEAQ. Here the CDR3 reads CASSLAGQGAGYTF. CDR3 nucleotide sequence: TGTGCCAGCAGCTTAGCGGGACAGGGGGCTGGCTACACCTTC. The variable domain in full, with the rest retrieved from reference TRBV7-8 and TRBJ1-2, is GAGVSQSPRYKVAKRGQDVALRCDPISGHVSLFWYQQALGQGPEFLTYFQNEAQLDKSGLPSDRFFAERPEGSVSTLKIQRTQQEDSAVYLCASSLAGQGAGYTFGSGTRLTVV.

This clonotype was recorded many times. The V gene is TRBV29-1, the J gene TRBJ2-1, with TRBD2 matching over 7 bases. V shed 7 bases, J shed 4 bases, and the junction held 4 bases outside the gene matches. Germline CDR1 and CDR2: SQVTM and ANQGSEA. This CDR3 comprises 12 residues. Here the CDR3 reads CSGTRAYNEQFF. In DNA form, the CDR3 reads TGCAGCGGGACTAGGGCTTACAATGAGCAGTTCTTC.

This clonotype was detected many times. The chain recombines TRBV27 with TRBJ1-6; weak D call: TRBD1 (5 bases). In germline, CDR1 is MNHEY, CDR2 SMNVEV (reference sequence). CDR3 size: 12 residues. Trimming took off 2 bases at V and 9 bases at J, with 5 bases between the two ends. CDR3 amino acids: CASSLQGSPLHF. CDR3 DNA sequence: TGTGCCAGCAGTTTACAGGGTTCACCCCTCCACTTT.

This clonotype was observed at least ten times. The rearrangement links TRBV19 to TRBJ1-6; D perhaps matches TRBD1 (5 bases). CDR1 LNHDA and CDR2 SQIVND come from the germline V gene (reference sequence). V dropped 4 bases and J dropped 9 bases, with 16 bases sitting between them. This CDR3 spans 15 amino acids. The CDR3 loop reads CASSRFGGSSSPLHF. CDR3 bases: TGTGCCAGTAGTAGGTTTGGGGGATCCTCTTCACCCCTCCACTTT.

This clonotype was seen only a few times. The V call is TRBV29-1, the J call TRBJ2-1; a weak D match, TRBD2 (7 bases). This CDR3 spans 13 amino acids. V lost 1 base and J 7 bases, leaving 11 bases between the germline ends. Looked up from germline, CDR1 is SQVTM and CDR2 is ANQGSEA. CDR3 DNA: TGCAGCGTTGAAGCGGGGGGCTCGAATGAGCAGTTCTTC. It translates to CSVEAGGSNEQFF.

This clonotype was recorded at least ten times. The chain has TRBV7-2 and TRBJ2-4; the D is unclear. The CDR3 contains 14 residues. Germline V gene data show CDR1 as SGHTA and CDR2 as FQGNSA. V lost 3 bases and J 4 bases, leaving 10 bases between the germline ends. DNA for the CDR3: TGTGCCAGCAGCTTCCCTTTTAGTAAAAACATTCAGTACTTC. It is translated as CASSFPFSKNIQYF.